Sequencing of this TCR beta chain was carried out in a study of T cells in Graves' hyperthyroidism and ophthalmopathy. The source material, RNA transcripts, was used to amplify TCR beta CDR3 regions. In the first-round RT-PCR of the TCR CDR3, the HTBI primer set was used. TCRdb reprocessed the multiplex PCR reads with MiXCR, giving one entry per CDR3 protein. This table has more than 350,000 distinct CDR3 sequences, 15% appearing once. Germline CDR1 and CDR2: ENHRY and SYGVKD. The germline V and J ends were trimmed by 6 bases and 3 bases, with 15 bases remaining between them. This CDR3 is built from 14 residues. Notes on the study in general: Most thyroid clonotypes with frequency above 0.001 were detected in blood.

Patients were excluded for uncontrolled infection, other autoimmune disease, pregnancy or lactation. Turning to this clonotype: What it binds is unknown.

This sequence joins TRBV10-3 and TRBJ2-7; the D gene is possibly TRBD1 (6 bases). Sequenced input: blood. This TCR was sampled from a woman in her 30s with Graves' hyperthyroidism. CDR3 nucleotides: TGTGCCATCAGAATAGGGACGGGACACTACGAGCAGTACTTC. Protein product: CAIRIGTGHYEQYF.